This section outlines one TCR beta chain sequence together with its context. The data were taken from a study of cytomegalovirus exposure and HLA in healthy donors. Primers for the PCR totalled 60 Vbeta and 13 Jbeta. Data came from immunoSEQ multiplex PCR; TCRdb stores just in-frame clones and leaves some out. In the table there are roughly 61,000 clones, approximately 88% of which are singletons. The sample consisted of PBMCs. This TCR was recovered from a man younger than 40 in good health and CMV-seropositive.

The CDR3 here is CAWGQYRGETQYF. CDR3 nucleotide sequence: TGTGCCTGGGGACAGTACAGGGGGGAGACCCAGTACTTC. The chain couples TRBV30 to TRBJ2-5; 8 nucleotides line up with TRBD1. CDR1 is GTSNPN and CDR2 is SVGIG in the germline V gene (reference sequence). J was trimmed by 5 bases and V by 5 bases; bases with no gene match: 7. The CDR3 has 13 amino acids.